This TCR beta chain is from a study of T cells in Graves' hyperthyroidism and ophthalmopathy. Patients aged 18 to 65 had newly diagnosed hyperthyroidism of under 2 months' duration. TCR beta CDR3 regions were amplified from RNA. The TCR CDR3 first-round RT-PCR relied on the HTBI primer set. TCRdb passed the multiplex PCR reads through MiXCR, listing each CDR3 protein once. The sample holds over 200,000 distinct CDR3 sequences, roughly 18% seen once. Material for sequencing was blood. The sequence was obtained from a man aged 40-49 years with Graves' hyperthyroidism.

The CDR3 nucleotides are TGCGCCAGCAGCTTGTCCCAGGAGCAGTTCTTC. The encoded protein is CASSLSQEQFF. The chain links TRBV5-1 to TRBJ2-1; D gene uncertain. The CDR3 spans 11 residues. Deletions cut 1 base from V and 10 bases from J, with 6 bases between. Per germline, CDR1 SGHRS and CDR2 YFSETQ.